These T cell receptor beta chains were read from a single sample in a study of shared clonotypes between healthy human individuals. TCRdb's copy holds only in-frame clones and misses some; the assay was immunoSEQ multiplex PCR. Here the sample spans some 2,400,000 clones, approximately 94% being singletons. Material: naive CD4+ T cells sorted from blood. All receptors come from a man between 18 and 29 years old in good health. Both conserved end residues are part of each CDR3. Each record gives: V gene, J gene, D gene, CDR3 length, clone size, CDR3 protein, CDR3 DNA. D genes are given only for firm matches. Clone sizes are given selectively: once, few, many, or a class where the clone is expanded.

TRBV7-2	TRBJ2-1	TRBD2	17	.	CASSLNPSGRLDNEQFF	TGTGCCAGCAGCTTGAACCCTAGCGGGAGGCTCGACAATGAGCAGTTCTTC
TRBV13	TRBJ2-2	TRBD2	16	.	CASSRGLAGGAGELFF	TGTGCCAGCAGCCGCGGACTAGCGGGAGGGGCCGGGGAGCTGTTTTTT
TRBV10-1	TRBJ2-3	.	11	.	CASSGGVTQYF	TGCGCCAGCAGTGGTGGAGTTACGCAGTATTTT
TRBV7-9	TRBJ2-1	TRBD1	16	once	CASSSSRQGYRNEQFF	TGTGCCAGCAGCTCCAGTCGACAGGGCTATAGAAATGAGCAGTTCTTC
TRBV5-6	TRBJ2-5	TRBD2	15	.	CASSFGAGVQETQYF	TGTGCCAGCAGCTTTGGAGCGGGGGTTCAAGAGACCCAGTACTTC
TRBV6-1	TRBJ2-2	.	14	.	CASSGQGYTGELFF	TGTGCCAGCAGTGGGCAGGGCTACACCGGGGAGCTGTTTTTT
TRBV6-5	TRBJ1-6	.	15	.	CASSYEGSYNSPLHF	TGTGCCAGCAGTTACGAGGGGTCCTATAATTCACCCCTCCACTTT
TRBV7-2	TRBJ1-5	.	15	.	CASSLGRTAGQPQHF	TGTGCCAGCAGCTTAGGACGGACTGCAGGTCAGCCCCAGCATTTT
TRBV30	TRBJ2-7	.	11	.	CAWRETAEQYF	TGTGCCTGGAGAGAAACGGCGGAGCAGTACTTC
TRBV6-1	TRBJ2-7	.	10	.	CASQYYEQYF	TGTGCCAGCCAGTACTACGAGCAGTACTTC
TRBV27	TRBJ2-4	.	17	once	CASSMTGIRSGSNIQYF	TGTGCCAGCAGTATGACAGGCATCCGGAGTGGTTCGAACATTCAGTACTTC
TRBV18	TRBJ1-2	TRBD1	16	.	CASSPSGTGVNYGYTF	TGTGCCAGCTCACCATCCGGGACAGGGGTCAACTATGGCTACACCTTC
TRBV7-8	TRBJ2-7	TRBD2	16	.	CASSRGGLAGSYEQYF	TGTGCCAGCAGCCGAGGCGGACTAGCGGGTTCCTACGAGCAGTACTTC
TRBV5-4	TRBJ1-3	.	15	.	CASSLGSGSGNTIYF	TGTGCCAGCAGCTTGGGGAGTGGCTCTGGAAACACCATATATTTT